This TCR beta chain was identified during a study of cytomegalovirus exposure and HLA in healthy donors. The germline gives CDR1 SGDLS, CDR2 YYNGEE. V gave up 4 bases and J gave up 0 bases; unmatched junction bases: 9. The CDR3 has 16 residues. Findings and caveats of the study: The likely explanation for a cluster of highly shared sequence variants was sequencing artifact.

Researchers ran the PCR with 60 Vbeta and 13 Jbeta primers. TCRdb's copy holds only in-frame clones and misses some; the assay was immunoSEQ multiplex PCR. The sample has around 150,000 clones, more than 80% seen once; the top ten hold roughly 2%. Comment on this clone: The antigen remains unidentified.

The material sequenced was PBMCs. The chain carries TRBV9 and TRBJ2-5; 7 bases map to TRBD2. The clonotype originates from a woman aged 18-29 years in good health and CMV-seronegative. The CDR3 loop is CASSPGGLTYQETQYF. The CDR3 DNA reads TGTGCCAGCAGCCCGGGAGGTCTTACGTACCAAGAGACCCAGTACTTC.